This T cell receptor beta chain was obtained from a study of blood T cells in healthy people across ages (dated by TCRdb to about 2015). The study in broad terms: Template switching captured roughly one uniquely barcoded TCR beta cDNA molecule per two T cells in model experiments. Donors of different ages were randomly distributed across sequencing lanes to avoid experimental bias. Donors were grouped into four age groups: young (average approximately 16 years), middle-aged (roughly 38), aged (about 59) and long-lived (approximately 75). Using deep sequencing normalized with unique cDNA molecular identifiers, the study measured how TCR beta repertoire diversity changes with age. The study analyzed two additional independent replicas of 1 million unique cDNA reads from the same blood draw for two donors, one aged 18 to 29 and one aged 80 or older. Here is what the overall study found, with its caveats: Compared with the aged group, the long-lived group had more naive CD4+ T cells, fewer expanded clones and increased TCR diversity, a pattern suggesting age selection. A strong correlation was found between observed TCR beta diversity and the percentage of naive T cells measured by flow cytometry. Estimates of total diversity from one million sequenced T cells were regarded as lower bounds and underestimates. Observed TCR beta diversity per million T cells fell roughly linearly with age, and a significant reduction was already apparent by age about 36. Conclusive comparison of naive and antigen-experienced compartments was prevented by the profiling of bulk unsorted PBMCs. Because the CMV infection status of the donors was unknown, age-related changes in expanded clonotypes may potentially have been confounded.

The library was obtained by 5' RACE. TCRdb records Illumina HiSeq 2500 as the sequencer. A second PCR of about 7 to 12 cycles was run with a J-beta primer mix and a sample-barcoded 5' primer. Each TCR beta cDNA molecule received a unique molecular identifier from a template-switch 5' adaptor carrying 12 random nucleotides. Each sample yielded at least 2.5 million CDR3-containing paired-end reads. All of the RNA was converted into first-strand cDNA using the Mint cDNA synthesis kit, with a TRBC-specific oligonucleotide serving as the primer. All cDNA was treated with uracil-DNA glycosylase and then went through a first 18-cycle PCR with the universal primers M1SS and BC2_uni_R. Concerning the study's data processing: For normalization, 1 million high-quality reads, each with a distinct molecular identifier, were randomly selected from each sample. Reads with shared molecular identifiers were discarded instead of being binned into consensus sequences. MiTCR, set to a Q25 quality threshold and the strictest error-elimination algorithm, was used for CDR3 identification, clonotype clustering and error correction. Lower-bound total TCR beta diversity was estimated with a nonparametric unseen species model using Euler transformation. The public reads were reprocessed in TCRdb via fastp at Q25 and MiXCR, keeping in-frame beta chains. Duplicate CDR3 protein sequences are folded into a single record with the most common DNA and genes. These V and J calls originate from TCRdb's pipeline instead of the authors' own analysis. This sample gives about 760,000 distinct CDR3 sequences in total; about 56% of them show up just once. Of the sample, 20% to 30% falls within the top ten clones.

Donors were around 37 systemically healthy Caucasian individuals from Russia aged roughly 6 to 95 years. Each donor gave 9 to 10 milliliters of peripheral blood, collected into EDTA-treated Vacutainer tubes. PBMCs were isolated by Ficoll-Paque density-gradient centrifugation, with at least 7 million obtained per sample. Trizol reagent was used to extract total RNA from PBMCs, with at least 5 micrograms per sample. The percentages of naive CD45RAhigh/CD27high T cells were determined by flow cytometry on a PBMC aliquot from every donor. There are 13 amino acids in the CDR3, from cysteine to phenylalanine inclusive. Of the read, only the CDR3 DNA is kept; its 39 bases are in frame from base 1. From the germline V gene, CDR1 is SGHVS and CDR2 is FQNEAQ. The germline ends are 12 bases apart after V is trimmed by 4 bases and J by 8 bases. A remark on this clonotype: It lacks a known antigen. Base qualities are missing; no much larger clone stands one base away.

This TCR was recovered from a man aged 35-49 years in good health. The chain links TRBV7-8 with TRBJ2-1; no D gene is confidently identified. Sequenced sample: blood. This receptor has the CDR3 CASSSNAGDEQFF. The nucleotide sequence is TGTGCCAGCAGCTCCAATGCTGGTGATGAGCAGTTCTTC.